The next 15 T cell receptor beta chains were all read from a single sample in a study of cytomegalovirus exposure and HLA in healthy donors. PCR employed 60 Vbeta and 13 Jbeta primers. Sequencing used immunoSEQ multiplex PCR; TCRdb keeps in-frame clones, though not all of them. The sample comprises roughly 97,000 clones, around 73% of which are singletons, and approximately 1.9% rests with the top ten. The sample was PBMCs. These receptors came from a woman aged 40-49 years in good health and CMV-seronegative.

The sample holds one count of this clone. The rearrangement joins TRBV9 to TRBJ2-3; 8 positions agree with TRBD2. The CDR3 is 16 amino acids. CDR1 is SGDLS and CDR2 is YYNGEE in the germline V gene. J was trimmed by 1 base and V by 0 bases; bases with no gene match: 4. This CDR3 reads CASSVGRAGGTDTQYF. The CDR3 bases are TGTGCCAGCAGCGTAGGTCGAGCGGGAGGCACAGATACGCAGTATTTT.

The V call is TRBV7-2, the J call TRBJ2-3, with 9 bases aligning to TRBD2. V lost 5 bases and J lost 12; bases outside the gene matches: 6. Germline V gene data show CDR1 as SGHTA and CDR2 as FQGNSA. CDR3 length: 12 amino acids. This CDR3 is CASSPLAGPQYF. CDR3 sequence (DNA): TGTGCCAGCAGCCCTCTAGCGGGACCTCAGTATTTT.

As for this clone: The junction departs from germline at one end; a sequencing error may be responsible. At the DNA level, this CDR3 is encoded by other sequences in the same sample as well. This chain connects TRBV9 to TRBJ2-6; a possible D gene is TRBD1 (5 bases). The CDR3 has 14 residues. Germline values: CDR1 SGDLS, CDR2 YYNGEE. Written as DNA, the CDR3 is TGTGCCAGCACCCGCGTGGCTGGGGCCAACGTCCTGACCTTC. Encoded protein: CASTRVAGANVLTF.

The chain uses TRBV15 and TRBJ1-4, with D possibly being TRBD1 (5 bases). This CDR3 region has 15 residues. V shed 1 base and J shed 8 bases, with 14 bases lying between them. The germline gives CDR1 LNHNV, CDR2 YYDKDF (reference sequence). The CDR3, as DNA: TGTGCCACCAGCAGAGTGCGTGGGGGGGTCGAAAAACTGTTTTTT. This sequence encodes CATSRVRGGVEKLFF.

The gene calls are TRBV6-1 and TRBJ2-2; 9 bases are a match to TRBD1. Losses at the gene ends were 5 bases for V and 4 bases for J; bases not matched to a gene: 5. The CDR3 is made up of 15 amino acids. CDR1 is MNHNS, CDR2 SASEGT, per germline. The CDR3 sequence is CASSTGTGFTGELFF. CDR3 sequence (DNA): TGTGCCAGCAGTACCGGGACAGGGTTCACCGGGGAGCTGTTTTTT.

About this clone itself: This sample includes further DNA sequences coding for the same CDR3. The chain employs TRBV18 and TRBJ1-1; weak D call: TRBD1 (5 bases). The CDR3 spans 13 residues. V lost 2 bases and J lost 3, with 7 bases in between. In germline, CDR1 is KGHSH, CDR2 LQKENI. The CDR3 spells CASSPDSYTEAFF. As DNA, the CDR3 is TGTGCCAGCTCACCAGACAGCTACACTGAAGCTTTCTTT.

A few counts support this clone. V and J are TRBV29-1 and TRBJ1-2; 8 bases fit TRBD1. V shed 1 base, J shed 3 bases, and the junction held 10 bases outside the gene matches. The CDR3 covers 16 residues. CDR1 and CDR2 from the germline V gene are SQVTM and ANQGSEA. CDR3 loop: CSVEALGVQGDYGYTF. DNA of the CDR3: TGCAGCGTTGAAGCCCTGGGGGTACAGGGGGACTATGGCTACACCTTC.

The table lists this clone with a count of one. The J gene is TRBJ1-1, the V gene TRBV7-9; no clear D. Germline loops: CDR1 SEHNR, CDR2 FQNEAQ (reference sequence). The CDR3 loop spans 16 amino acids. Trimming shortened V by 0 bases and J by 6 bases, and 17 bases separated the two germline ends. The CDR3 DNA sequence: TGTGCCAGCAGCTTAGCCCCCCTTAGGTCAGAGGCTGAAGCTTTCTTT. Residues: CASSLAPLRSEAEAFF.

V and J are TRBV10-3 and TRBJ1-1, with TRBD1 identical over 10 bases. From germline, CDR1 is ENHRY and CDR2 SYGVKD. The CDR3 extends over 11 amino acids. V lost 4 bases and J lost 12; bases outside the gene matches: 2. The CDR3 sequence: CAISGQGASFF. The DNA for the CDR3 is TGTGCCATCAGTGGACAGGGGGCGTCTTTCTTT.

This chain uses TRBV9 with TRBJ2-7, with 13 bases fitting TRBD2. The V and J ends lost 3 bases and 3 bases, in that order; junction bases with no gene match: 0. Germline V gene sequence: CDR1 SGDLS, CDR2 YYNGEE. The CDR3 contains 14 residues. The CDR3 protein is CASSGTSGSYEQYF. The CDR3, as DNA: TGTGCCAGCAGCGGGACTAGCGGGAGCTACGAGCAGTACTTC.

This chain joins TRBV5-1 and TRBJ1-4; maybe TRBD1 (6 bases). Trimming left V 2 bases short and J 1 base short, with 12 bases between. This CDR3 has 16 residues. Germline CDR1 reads SGHRS; CDR2 reads YFSETQ. CDR3 bases: TGCGCCAGCAGCTTATCAGGGGTGAAAACTAATGAAAAACTGTTTTTT. This translates into CASSLSGVKTNEKLFF.

The chain is built from TRBV27 and TRBJ1-2; unclear D gene. The germline gives CDR1 MNHEY, CDR2 SMNVEV (reference sequence). V gave up 2 bases and J gave up 4 bases, with 11 bases separating them. The length of the CDR3 is 14 residues. For the CDR3, the DNA is TGTGCCAGCAGTTTAAGGAGGGAGGGCTATGGCTACACCTTC. It translates to CASSLRREGYGYTF.

This chain connects TRBV29-1 to TRBJ1-2; D unclear. The CDR3 is 15 amino acids. V lost 6 bases, J lost 0 bases, and 17 bases lay in between. Germline loops: CDR1 SQVTM, CDR2 ANQGSEA. The CDR3 loop reads CSVPLVGTTNYGYTF. Written as DNA, the CDR3 is TGCAGCGTACCCTTGGTGGGCACGACTAACTATGGCTACACCTTC. The full variable domain, its missing parts supplied by reference TRBV29-1 and TRBJ1-2, is SAVISQKPSRDICQRGTSLTIQCQVDSQVTMMFWYRQQPGQSLTLIATANQGSEATYESGFVIDKFPISRPNLTFSTLTVSNMSPEDSSIYLCSVPLVGTTNYGYTFGSGTRLTVV.

This chain links TRBV7-8 with TRBJ1-1, with D maybe TRBD1 (5 bases). The CDR3 is 20 amino acids. Germline loops: CDR1 SGHVS, CDR2 FQNEAQ. V lost 0 bases to trimming and J lost 1 base, with 24 bases between them. CDR3 amino acids: CASSLAYGRVGEGRNTEAFF. Here the CDR3 DNA reads TGTGCCAGCAGCTTAGCATATGGGAGGGTAGGCGAGGGGAGGAACACTGAAGCTTTCTTT.

This rearrangement joins TRBV4-1 to TRBJ2-7; 8 nucleotides agree with TRBD2. CDR3 length: 17 amino acids. The V gene end was trimmed by 2 bases and the J gene end by 7 bases; junction bases not matched to a gene: 16. Germline values: CDR1 MGHRA, CDR2 YSYEKL. The CDR3, as DNA: TGCGCCAGCAGCCAACAAGGAGCGGGGGAACCTGGTGGAGAGCAGTACTTC. Translating it yields CASSQQGAGEPGGEQYF.